The rows below give T cell receptor beta chains drawn from one sample of a study of CD8 T cells in Susac syndrome. TCRdb processed the immunoSEQ multiplex PCR reads anew with MiXCR; each CDR3 protein has one entry. The table lists roughly 110,000 distinct CDR3 sequences, 85% to 95% of them singletons, with roughly 0.12% in the top ten. Specimen: CD8+ T cells from PBMCs. The receptors were sampled from a human donor in good health. The CDR3 runs from the conserved cysteine through the conserved F or W.

J gene: TRBJ1-3
V gene: TRBV28
CDR3 protein: CASTPFSGNTIYF

J gene: TRBJ1-1
V gene: TRBV29-1
CDR3 protein: CSVLYRGMTEAFF

J gene: TRBJ2-2
V gene: TRBV24-1
CDR3 protein: CATSDSVGELFF

J gene: TRBJ1-1
V gene: TRBV4-2
CDR3 protein: CASSLNRGGTEAFF

J gene: TRBJ1-1
V gene: TRBV20-1
CDR3 protein: CSARASGQLNTEAFF

J gene: TRBJ2-3
V gene: TRBV9
CDR3 protein: CASSNRLAGTTDTQYF

J gene: TRBJ2-1
V gene: TRBV6-2/TRBV6-3
CDR3 protein: CASGEGINEQFF

J gene: TRBJ2-7
V gene: TRBV19
CDR3 protein: CASSMRRGEQYF

J gene: TRBJ1-6
V gene: TRBV12-3/TRBV12-4
CDR3 protein: CASSLYRDPNSPLHF

J gene: TRBJ2-7
V gene: TRBV5-1
CDR3 protein: CASRAQASSYEQYF

J gene: TRBJ1-6
V gene: TRBV25-1
CDR3 protein: CASSDPPSNSPLHF

J gene: TRBJ2-7
V gene: TRBV4-1
CDR3 protein: CASSQLNEQYF

J gene: TRBJ1-1
V gene: TRBV12-3/TRBV12-4
CDR3 protein: CASSGQALNTEAFF

J gene: TRBJ2-1
V gene: TRBV4-1
CDR3 protein: CASSQDRDYRPGGNEQFF

J gene: TRBJ2-7
V gene: TRBV13
CDR3 protein: CASSYGRTGGGDEQYF

J gene: TRBJ2-2
V gene: TRBV2
CDR3 protein: CASSVGSTGELFF

J gene: TRBJ2-2
V gene: TRBV5-1
CDR3 protein: CASRLLGTVNTGELFF